Following are 8 T cell receptor beta chains from one sample sequenced in a study of blood T cells in healthy people across ages. The second PCR ran roughly 6 to 11 cycles with a sample-barcoded 5' primer and J-beta primers. TCRdb re-derived calls from the 5' RACE reads in MiXCR, one entry per CDR3 protein. The sample lists roughly 1.5 million distinct CDR3 sequences, 42% occurring once. The sequenced sample was blood. The receptors were sampled from a young woman in good health.

This clonotype was seen a handful of times. J is TRBJ1-5 and V is TRBV20-1; 7 nucleotides align to TRBD1. Germline assignment: CDR1 DFQATT and CDR2 SNEGSKA (reference sequence). The CDR3 covers 14 residues. The trim removed 3 bases at V and 3 bases at J, leaving 5 bases unmatched. For the CDR3, the DNA is TGCAGTGCTAGTGCGGACAGGTACAATCAGCCCCAGCATTTT. Amino acids: CSASADRYNQPQHF.

This clonotype appeared a few times. The V and J genes are TRBV7-2 and TRBJ2-1; 8 bases agree with TRBD2. Looked up from germline, CDR1 is SGHTA and CDR2 is FQGNSA. The CDR3 consists of 15 residues. After removal of 5 bases from V and 3 bases from J, the junction contained 6 bases not matched to a gene. Here the CDR3 reads CASSPGGAHYNEQFF. Here the CDR3 DNA reads TGTGCCAGCAGCCCCGGGGGGGCCCACTACAATGAGCAGTTCTTC. Supplemented by reference TRBV7-2 and TRBJ2-1, the full variable domain reads GAGVSQSPSNKVTEKGKDVELRCDPISGHTALYWYRQSLGQGLEFLIYFQGNSAPDKSGLPSDRFSAERTGGSVSTLTIQRTQQEDSAVYLCASSPGGAHYNEQFFGPGTRLTVL.

The rearrangement links TRBV20-1 to TRBJ2-2; D is perhaps TRBD1 or TRBD2 (7 bases each). Germline lookup yields CDR1 DFQATT and CDR2 SNEGSKA (reference sequence). The CDR3 runs 17 residues. V dropped 5 bases and J dropped 3 bases, with 22 bases sitting between them. CDR3 coding DNA: TGCAGTGCTGTTCTCCATCAGGGGGGGTCGGACACCGGGGAGCTGTTTTTT. Translation gives CSAVLHQGGSDTGELFF.

The chain links TRBV11-1 to TRBJ2-1; 7 nucleotides align to TRBD2. Germline values: CDR1 SGHAT, CDR2 FQDESV (reference sequence). V dropped 5 bases and J dropped 8; count of bases not matched to a gene: 9. The CDR3 has 14 residues. Here the CDR3 DNA reads TGTGCCAGCAGCCCCCGACCCGGGGGGTATGAGCAGTTCTTC. Residues: CASSPRPGGYEQFF.

This clonotype has just a few counts. V usage is TRBV4-3 and J usage is TRBJ2-7; D is possibly TRBD2 (5 bases). The CDR3 length is 15 residues. Trimming took off 0 bases at V and 0 bases at J, with 9 bases between the two ends. CDR1 and CDR2 from the germline V gene are LGHNA and YSLEER. The CDR3 nucleotides are TGCGCCAGCAGCCAAGATAGGAGCGGCTCCTACGAGCAGTACTTC. It translates to CASSQDRSGSYEQYF.

The sample holds many counts of this clonotype. The chain combines TRBV20-1 with TRBJ2-5; no clear D. V was shortened by 6 bases and J by 1 base, with 3 bases between the two germline ends. The V gene's germline CDR1 is DFQATT and CDR2 SNEGSKA (reference sequence). CDR3 length equals 10 residues. The CDR3 region has the DNA TGCAGTGCCCGCCAAGAGACCCAGTACTTC. Translation gives CSARQETQYF.

This clonotype was picked up one time. An end of the junction does not agree with germline; a read error may underlie this. The chain's CDR3 is CAISELISSHNEQFF. The CDR3 DNA follows: TGTGCCATCAGTGAGTTGATTAGCTCCCACAATGAGCAGTTCTTC. The chain couples TRBV10-3 to TRBJ2-1, with D uncertain. The CDR3 sequence is 15 residues long. Germline V gives CDR1 ENHRY, CDR2 SYGVKD.

This clonotype occurred once. This chain uses TRBV28 with TRBJ2-3; 11 nucleotides line up with TRBD2. V trimming: 6 bases; J trimming: 5 bases; junction bases outside the gene matches: 4. The CDR3 is 14 residues long. Germline-derived CDR1 and CDR2 are MDHEN and SYDVKM. CDR3 loop: CASREGLAEDTQYF. CDR3 DNA: TGTGCCAGCAGGGAGGGACTAGCGGAAGATACGCAGTATTTT.